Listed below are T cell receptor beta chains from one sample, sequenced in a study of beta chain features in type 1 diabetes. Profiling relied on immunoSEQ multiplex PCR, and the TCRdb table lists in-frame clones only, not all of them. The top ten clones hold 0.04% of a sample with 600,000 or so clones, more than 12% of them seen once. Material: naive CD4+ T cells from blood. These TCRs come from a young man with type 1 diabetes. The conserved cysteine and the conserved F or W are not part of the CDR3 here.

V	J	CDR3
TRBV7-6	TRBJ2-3	ASSLAKDTQY
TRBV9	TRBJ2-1	ASSVGAGADEQF
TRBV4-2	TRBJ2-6	ASSQGPGTASGANVLT
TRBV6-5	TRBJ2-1	AVPGYSYNEQF
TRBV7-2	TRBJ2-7	ASSHGQAYEQY
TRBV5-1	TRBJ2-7	ASSQGLNYEQY
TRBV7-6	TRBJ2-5	ASSPGLLQETQY
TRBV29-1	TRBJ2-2	SAGGNTGELF
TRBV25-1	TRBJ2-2	ASSGRGNTGELF
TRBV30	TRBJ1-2	AWSVGGGGYT
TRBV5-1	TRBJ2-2	ASSLGANTGELF
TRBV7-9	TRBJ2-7	ASSLVPGTYEQY
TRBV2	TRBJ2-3	ASSEIQLAGTDTQY
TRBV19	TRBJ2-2	ATRQGGAKGTGELF
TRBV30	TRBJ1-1	AGKSTVNTEAF
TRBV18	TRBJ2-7	ASSLRTGSNEQY
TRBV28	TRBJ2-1	ASSSGRDNEQF
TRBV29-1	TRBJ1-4	SVADSTTNEKLF
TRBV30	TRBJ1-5	AWSRIPSNQPQH
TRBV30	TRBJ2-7	AWTLRTSGSGRVQY
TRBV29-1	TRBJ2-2	SVRAGTDTGELF
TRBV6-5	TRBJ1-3	ASSPPGGNTIY
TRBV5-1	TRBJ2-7	ASSLARQGAAYEQY
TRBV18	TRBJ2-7	ASSPAEGWTYEQY
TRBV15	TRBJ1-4	ATSRSVTGVEEKLF
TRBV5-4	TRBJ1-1	ASSPSRGVGEAF
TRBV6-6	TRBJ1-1	ASSYGTGEMNTEAF
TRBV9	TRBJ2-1	ASSVATVAYNEQF
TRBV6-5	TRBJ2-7	ASSPGASGVYEQY
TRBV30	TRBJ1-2	AWSGITGLANYGYT
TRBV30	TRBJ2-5	AWSVGFQETQY
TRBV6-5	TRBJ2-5	ASTTVQETQY
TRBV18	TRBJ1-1	ASSPPWAGEFGAF
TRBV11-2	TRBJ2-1	ASSYRSSYNEQF
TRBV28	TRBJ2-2	ASISTLAGELF
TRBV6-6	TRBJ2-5	ASSPGQGAQTQY
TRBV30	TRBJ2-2	AWSGGELF
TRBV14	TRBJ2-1	ASSQAPGGGTSGYNEQF
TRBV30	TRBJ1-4	AWSVRAGWDEKLF
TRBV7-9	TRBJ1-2	ASSQTNYGYT
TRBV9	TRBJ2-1	ASSVVVAPDGEQF
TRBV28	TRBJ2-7	ASSLNPQVGTYEQY
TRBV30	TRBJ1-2	AWRGQGVDYGYT
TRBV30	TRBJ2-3	AWSGTSAPRGDTQY
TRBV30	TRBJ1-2	AWSLKRDRGYGYT
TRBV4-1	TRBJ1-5	ASSSLGLTGNQPQH
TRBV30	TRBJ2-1	AWSAAGTSLWNEQF
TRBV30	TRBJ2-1	AWSAGLAVYNEQF
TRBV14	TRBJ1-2	ASSQGLVGYGYT
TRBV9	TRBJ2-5	ASNRGKETQY
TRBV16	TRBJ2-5	ASSQFRMETQY
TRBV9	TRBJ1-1	ASSVAGKNPNTEAF
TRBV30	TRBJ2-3	AWSNPAGTADTQY
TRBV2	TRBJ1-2	APGEGYGYT